The clone carrying this T cell receptor beta chain has more than one count but fewer than ten. Its antigen is still unknown. This sample stems from a study of T-cell memory formation after mild COVID-19. Findings and limits, study-wide: Confirmation of SARS-CoV-2 specificity was lacking for second-wave clones peaking day 37.

TCRdb called the 5' RACE reads again in MiXCR, with one record for every CDR3 protein. Among 500,000 to 650,000 distinct CDR3 sequences listed, about a fifth were seen once. Trimming removed 4 bases from V and 7 bases from J, with 16 bases in between. The CDR3 has 14 residues. CDR1 is SGHVS, CDR2 FQNEAQ, per germline. Material for sequencing was PBMCs or a T cell subset sorted from them (not recorded which). The chain links TRBV7-8 to TRBJ1-1; D is possibly TRBD1 (5 bases). The sequence derives from an adult woman who had mild COVID-19 (a few samples of this study predate the infection). Cell type and time point are not known. The CDR3: CASSSARAGYEAFF. The CDR3 bases are TGTGCCAGCAGCTCCGCAAGGGCAGGGTATGAAGCTTTCTTT.